This is a list of T cell receptor beta chains from one sample in a study of shared clonotypes between healthy human individuals. Sequencing used immunoSEQ multiplex PCR; TCRdb keeps in-frame clones, though not all of them. The sample consists of under 1,100,000 clones, around 74% of them appearing once. The specimen was memory CD4+ T cells sorted from blood. The receptors here all came from a man between 18 and 35 years old in good health. CDR3s include the opening cysteine and the closing phenylalanine or tryptophan. Each record gives: D gene, clone size, J gene, V gene, CDR3 protein, CDR3 DNA. A D gene is named only where the DNA matches it firmly. Expanded clones are given a class, and other clones once, few, many or no size at all.

>.|few|TRBJ1-2|TRBV2
CASSEERAVHPF
TGTGCCAGCAGTGAAGAAAGAGCGGTCCATCCTTTC
>.|.|TRBJ2-2|TRBV30
CAWTKQGITGELFF
TGTGCCTGGACCAAACAGGGAATCACCGGGGAGCTGTTTTTT
>TRBD1|few|TRBJ2-3|TRBV5-1
CASSYHGQGEDTQYF
TGCGCCAGCAGCTATCACGGACAGGGGGAAGATACGCAGTATTTT
>.|.|TRBJ1-2|TRBV4-3
CASSQETNNNYGYTF
TGCGCCAGCAGCCAAGAAACAAACAATAACTATGGCTACACCTTC
>TRBD1|.|TRBJ1-6|TRBV7-2
CASSSQGVNLNSPLHF
TGTGCCAGCAGCTCGCAGGGGGTGAATTTGAATTCACCCCTCCACTTT
>.|.|TRBJ1-1|TRBV6-4
CASRPQQGTEAFF
TGTGCCAGCAGACCCCAACAGGGCACTGAAGCTTTCTTT
>.|.|TRBJ2-6|TRBV27
CASSLAGANVLTF
TGTGCCAGCAGTTTAGCTGGGGCCAACGTCCTGACTTTC
>.|.|TRBJ1-1|TRBV6-5
CASSYSRVNTEAFF
TGTGCCAGCAGTTACTCCCGGGTGAACACTGAAGCTTTCTTT
>TRBD1|.|TRBJ2-7|TRBV7-9
CASSLGQGALPYEQYF
TGTGCCAGCAGCTTGGGGCAGGGGGCGCTTCCCTACGAGCAGTACTTC
>TRBD1|.|TRBJ2-7|TRBV4-3
CASSPTGQGSTEQYF
TGCGCCAGCAGCCCGACGGGACAGGGGTCGACCGAGCAGTACTTC
>.|once|TRBJ1-5|TRBV30
CAWSDFNQPQHF
TGTGCCTGGAGTGACTTTAATCAGCCCCAGCATTTT
>.|many|TRBJ2-7|TRBV5-1
CASSSLPSMGSYEQYF
TGCGCCAGCAGCAGCCTACCCTCGATGGGTTCCTACGAGCAGTACTTC
>TRBD2|.|TRBJ2-1|TRBV29-1
CSVDSGGAFEQFF
TGCAGCGTCGATAGCGGGGGGGCGTTTGAGCAGTTCTTC
>.|.|TRBJ1-2|TRBV19
CASSGDLYGYTF
TGTGCCAGTAGTGGGGACCTCTATGGCTACACCTTC
>.|.|TRBJ2-1|TRBV15
CATSRVRVEQFF
TGTGCCACCAGCAGAGTTCGGGTGGAGCAGTTCTTC
>.|.|TRBJ2-7|TRBV29-1
CSVEDNRSYEQYF
TGCAGCGTTGAAGATAACAGGTCCTACGAGCAGTACTTC
>.|once|TRBJ1-3|TRBV6-5
CASGRGKGSGNTIYF
TGTGCCAGCGGTCGGGGTAAAGGCTCTGGAAACACCATATATTTT
>.|.|TRBJ2-5|TRBV12-5
CASGLVLETQYF
TGTGCTAGTGGTTTGGTACTAGAGACCCAGTACTTC
>.|.|TRBJ1-2|TRBV21-1
CASSNRTVRRNYGYTF
TGTGCCAGCAGCAACCGGACAGTCCGACGGAACTATGGCTACACCTTC
>.|.|TRBJ1-2|TRBV18
CASSPQGPAYGYTF
TGTGCCAGCTCACCGCAAGGCCCAGCCTATGGCTACACCTTC
>TRBD1|.|TRBJ1-1|TRBV6-6
CASSHGQGSEAFF
TGTGCCAGCAGTCACGGACAGGGTTCTGAAGCTTTCTTT
>.|.|TRBJ2-5|TRBV7-9
CASSPGFGQTQYF
TGTGCCAGCAGCCCAGGGTTTGGACAGACCCAGTACTTC
>.|.|TRBJ2-7|TRBV28
CASSFPPRDWGTPISYEQYF
TGTGCCAGCAGTTTCCCCCCCCGGGACTGGGGAACTCCGATCTCCTACGAGCAGTACTTC
>.|once|TRBJ2-5|TRBV5-1
CASSLGRGWETQYF
TGCGCCAGCAGCTTGGGACGTGGGTGGGAGACCCAGTACTTC
>.|.|TRBJ2-1|TRBV9
CASSSLANGQFF
TGTGCCAGCAGTTCTCTCGCCAATGGGCAGTTCTTC
>.|.|TRBJ2-1|TRBV6-5
CASSYSPDSSYNEQFF
TGTGCCAGCAGTTACTCCCCGGACAGCTCCTACAATGAGCAGTTCTTC
>TRBD2|.|TRBJ2-3|TRBV6-5
CASRTSGRSTQYF
TGTGCCAGCAGGACTAGCGGGAGGAGTACGCAGTATTTT
>.|.|TRBJ1-2|TRBV5-1
CASSLFQGGHGYTF
TGCGCCAGCAGCTTGTTCCAGGGCGGCCATGGCTACACCTTC
>.|many|TRBJ1-1|TRBV18
CASSPPKGFRSPEAFF
TGTGCCAGCTCACCACCTAAGGGTTTCCGTTCGCCTGAAGCTTTCTTT
>.|.|TRBJ2-2|TRBV7-9
CASSLAPLRSSGELFF
TGTGCCAGCAGCTTAGCCCCTCTGAGGTCTTCCGGGGAGCTGTTTTTT
>TRBD2|once|TRBJ2-1|TRBV11-3
CASSRGLAGWSNEQFF
TGTGCCAGCAGCCGAGGACTAGCGGGATGGTCGAATGAGCAGTTCTTC
>.|.|TRBJ2-3|TRBV5-1
CASSLQGGTDTQYF
TGCGCCAGCAGCCTTCAGGGTGGCACAGATACGCAGTATTTT
>TRBD1|.|TRBJ2-7|TRBV19
CASSPGTGALQQYF
TGTGCCAGTAGCCCCGGGACAGGGGCCTTACAGCAGTACTTC
>.|.|TRBJ2-6|TRBV5-1
CASRNHNSGANVLTF
TGCGCCAGCAGGAACCACAACTCTGGGGCCAACGTCCTGACTTTC
>TRBD2|.|TRBJ2-1|TRBV2
CASSEAGGLAGGPSYNEQFF
TGTGCCAGCAGTGAAGCGGGGGGACTAGCGGGAGGGCCTTCCTACAATGAGCAGTTCTTC
>.|.|TRBJ1-3|TRBV19
CATQEGAGNTIYF
TGTGCCACCCAAGAGGGTGCTGGAAACACCATATATTTT
>.|few|TRBJ1-1|TRBV30
CAWSVGRPEAFF
TGTGCCTGGAGCGTAGGGCGTCCCGAAGCTTTCTTT
>TRBD1|.|TRBJ2-7|TRBV14
CASSHKIWDRAEHEQYF
TGTGCCAGCAGCCACAAGATTTGGGACAGGGCAGAACACGAGCAGTACTTC
>.|.|TRBJ2-7|TRBV2
CASSATAKISYEQYF
TGTGCCAGCAGCGCAACAGCAAAGATATCCTACGAGCAGTACTTC
>.|.|TRBJ2-3|TRBV19
CASSIAGTQYF
TGTGCCAGTAGTATAGCCGGTACGCAGTATTTT
>TRBD2|.|TRBJ2-2|TRBV2
CASTGRAGNGELFF
TGTGCCAGCACCGGGAGGGCCGGTAACGGGGAGCTGTTTTTT
>.|.|TRBJ2-7|TRBV28
CASSPLSVASYEQYF
TGTGCCAGCAGCCCCCTCTCAGTGGCGTCCTACGAGCAGTACTTC
>.|.|TRBJ2-3|TRBV7-9
CASSLSHLTDTQYF
TGTGCCAGCAGCTTGTCGCACCTCACAGATACGCAGTATTTT
>TRBD1|.|TRBJ2-2|TRBV9
CASSPRDRAGELFF
TGTGCCAGCAGCCCCCGGGACAGGGCCGGGGAGCTGTTTTTT
>.|few|TRBJ1-6|TRBV4-1
CASSQVEPLNSPLHF
TGCGCCAGCAGCCAAGTCGAACCCCTTAATTCACCCCTCCACTTT
>.|.|TRBJ2-6|TRBV5-1
CASSGDGGPSGANVLTF
TGCGCCAGCAGCGGCGACGGGGGGCCTTCTGGGGCCAACGTCCTGACTTTC
>TRBD2|.|TRBJ2-5|TRBV7-7
CASSLGLAPQETQYF
TGTGCTAGCAGCTTAGGACTAGCGCCTCAAGAGACCCAGTACTTC
>.|.|TRBJ1-2|TRBV6-6
CASSSSGDGYTF
TGTGCCAGCAGTTCATCAGGGGACGGCTACACCTTC
>.|.|TRBJ2-7|TRBV7-2
CASSLTYEQYF
TGTGCCAGCAGCTTAACTTACGAGCAGTACTTC
>TRBD2|.|TRBJ2-1|TRBV6-4
CASSDGLAGHNEQFF
TGTGCCAGCAGTGACGGGCTAGCGGGCCACAATGAGCAGTTCTTC
>.|.|TRBJ1-2|TRBV5-1
CASSLQQGPYGYTF
TGCGCCAGCAGCCTTCAACAGGGACCCTATGGCTACACCTTC
>.|.|TRBJ1-5|TRBV2
CASTQVLNNQPQHF
TGTGCCAGCACCCAGGTTCTTAATAATCAGCCCCAGCATTTT
>TRBD1|.|TRBJ2-7|TRBV5-6
CASQQMASGTGFEQYF
TGTGCCAGCCAACAAATGGCCTCCGGGACAGGGTTCGAGCAGTACTTC
>TRBD2|.|TRBJ2-3|TRBV28
CASSPPAGDGTDTQYF
TGTGCCAGCAGTCCACCAGCGGGGGACGGCACAGATACGCAGTATTTT
>.|once|TRBJ1-3|TRBV6-6
CASSIGTTISGNTIYF
TGTGCCAGCAGTATCGGGACGACGATCTCTGGAAACACCATATATTTT
>.|.|TRBJ1-2|TRBV30
CAWSRGYGYTF
TGTGCCTGGAGCAGGGGTTATGGCTACACCTTC
>.|.|TRBJ1-4|TRBV18
CASSRDSYEKLFF
TGTGCCAGCTCACGCGATAGTTATGAAAAACTGTTTTTT
>TRBD2|.|TRBJ2-7|TRBV18
CASSPRTSGGYEQYF
TGTGCCAGCTCACCTAGGACTAGCGGGGGCTACGAGCAGTACTTC